This T cell receptor beta chain is from a study of shared clonotypes between healthy human individuals. Sequenced by immunoSEQ multiplex PCR; TCRdb stores in-frame clones only, minus some. The data hold roughly 640,000 clones, with around 67% observed a single time. The CDR3 contains 15 residues. V gave up 6 bases and J gave up 2 bases; unmatched junction bases: 7. Germline CDR1 and CDR2: KGHSH and LQKENI. Specimen: memory CD4+ T cells sorted from blood. As for subset: CD45RA-negative fraction. The chain links TRBV18 to TRBJ1-5; 7 bases line up with TRBD1. The TCR sequence derives from a young woman in good health. The CDR3 region has the DNA TGTGCCAGCTCTCCTTCCACAGGGGGCAATCAGCCCCAGCATTTT. This encodes CASSPSTGGNQPQHF.